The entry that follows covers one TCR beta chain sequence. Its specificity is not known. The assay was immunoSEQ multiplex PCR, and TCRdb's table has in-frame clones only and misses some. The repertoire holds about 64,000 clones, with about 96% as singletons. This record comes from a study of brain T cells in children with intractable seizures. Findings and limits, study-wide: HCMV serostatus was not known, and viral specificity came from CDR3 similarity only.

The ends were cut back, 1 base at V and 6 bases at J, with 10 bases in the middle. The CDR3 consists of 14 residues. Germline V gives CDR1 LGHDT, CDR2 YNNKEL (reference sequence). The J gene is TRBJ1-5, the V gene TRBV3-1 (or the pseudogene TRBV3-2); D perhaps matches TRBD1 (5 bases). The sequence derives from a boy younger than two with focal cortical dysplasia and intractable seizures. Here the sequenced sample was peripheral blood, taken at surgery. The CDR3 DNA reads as TGTGCCAGCAGCCAAGGGTCGAGGGGTCAGCCCCAGCATTTT. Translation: CASSQGSRGQPQHF.